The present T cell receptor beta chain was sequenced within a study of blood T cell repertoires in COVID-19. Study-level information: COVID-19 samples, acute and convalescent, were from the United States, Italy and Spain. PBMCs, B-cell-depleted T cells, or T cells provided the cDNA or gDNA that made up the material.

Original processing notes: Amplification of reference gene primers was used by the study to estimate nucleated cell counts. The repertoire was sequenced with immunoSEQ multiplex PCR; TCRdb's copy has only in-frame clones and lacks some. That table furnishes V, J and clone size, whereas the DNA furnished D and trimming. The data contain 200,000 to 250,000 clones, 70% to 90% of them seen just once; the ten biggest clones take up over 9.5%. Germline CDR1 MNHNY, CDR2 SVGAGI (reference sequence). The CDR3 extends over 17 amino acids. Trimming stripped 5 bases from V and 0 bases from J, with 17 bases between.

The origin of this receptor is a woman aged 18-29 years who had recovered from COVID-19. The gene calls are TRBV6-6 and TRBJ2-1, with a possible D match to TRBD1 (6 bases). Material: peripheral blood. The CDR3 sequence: CASSHDTGWGSYNEQFF. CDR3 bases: TGTGCCAGCAGTCACGACACAGGGTGGGGCTCCTACAATGAGCAGTTCTTC.